This TCR beta chain was sequenced for a study of regulatory and conventional T cells in RAG deficiency. Study-level findings and limits: Omenn CD25-high CD127-low cells may be activated cells, not true Tregs.

Clones were read by immunoSEQ multiplex PCR, and TCRdb kept only the in-frame ones, dropping some. The top ten clones hold 0.51% of a sample with more than 35,000 clones, 85% to 90% of them seen once. Worth noting for this clone: Its specificity is unknown.

With 5 bases removed from V and 1 base from J, the gap between germline ends came to 12 bases. This CDR3 has 15 residues. Germline loops: CDR1 SEHNR, CDR2 FQNEAQ (reference sequence). Conventional CD4+ T cells were sorted from blood as CD25-low CD127-high cells. These same records also appear under a second study, on regulatory T cells. According to that study: Primers: 52 TRBV forward and 13 TRBJ reverse. In patients, unique TRB V-J pairs were restricted and V/J usage skewed, especially in Tregs.

The sequence was collected from a human donor in good health. Sequencing was performed on CD4+ effector T cells sorted from blood. The chain carries TRBV7-9 and TRBJ1-3, with TRBD1 as a possible D gene (6 bases). In nucleotides, the CDR3 is TGTGCCAGCAGCCAAGAACAGGGATCTGGAAACACCATATATTTT. This gives the protein CASSQEQGSGNTIYF.